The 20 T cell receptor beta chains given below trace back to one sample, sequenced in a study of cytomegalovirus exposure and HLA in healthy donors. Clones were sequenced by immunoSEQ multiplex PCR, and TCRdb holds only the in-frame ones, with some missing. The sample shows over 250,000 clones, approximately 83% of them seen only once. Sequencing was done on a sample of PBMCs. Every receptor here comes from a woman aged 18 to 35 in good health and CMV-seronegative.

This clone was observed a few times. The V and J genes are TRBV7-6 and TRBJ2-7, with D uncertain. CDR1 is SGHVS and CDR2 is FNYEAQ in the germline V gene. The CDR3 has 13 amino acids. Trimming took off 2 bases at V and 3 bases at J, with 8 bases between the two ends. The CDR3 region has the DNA TGTGCCAGCAGCTTATCGCAGTACTACGAGCAGTACTTC. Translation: CASSLSQYYEQYF.

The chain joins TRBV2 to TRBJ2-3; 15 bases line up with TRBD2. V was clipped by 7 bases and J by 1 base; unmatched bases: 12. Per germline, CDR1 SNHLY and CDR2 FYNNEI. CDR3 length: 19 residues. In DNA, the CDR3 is TGTGCCAGCACGAACCCCGGACTAGCGGGAGGGTCTGGCACAGATACGCAGTATTTT. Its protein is CASTNPGLAGGSGTDTQYF.

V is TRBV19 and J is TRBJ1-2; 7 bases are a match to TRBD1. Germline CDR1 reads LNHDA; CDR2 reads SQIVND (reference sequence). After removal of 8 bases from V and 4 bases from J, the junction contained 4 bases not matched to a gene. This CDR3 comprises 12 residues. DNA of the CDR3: TGTGCCAGTGGAACAGGGGTCTATGGCTACACCTTC. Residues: CASGTGVYGYTF.

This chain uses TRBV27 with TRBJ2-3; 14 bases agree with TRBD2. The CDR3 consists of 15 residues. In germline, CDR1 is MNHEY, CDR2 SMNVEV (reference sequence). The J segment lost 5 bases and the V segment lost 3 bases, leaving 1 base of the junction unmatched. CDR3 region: CASSLTSGRVDTQYF. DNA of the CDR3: TGTGCCAGCAGTTTGACTAGCGGGAGGGTAGATACGCAGTATTTT.

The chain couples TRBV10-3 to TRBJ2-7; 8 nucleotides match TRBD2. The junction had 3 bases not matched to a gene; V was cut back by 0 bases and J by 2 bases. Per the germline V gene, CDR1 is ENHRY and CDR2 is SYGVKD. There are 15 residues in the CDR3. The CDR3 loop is CAISESGSGAYEQYF. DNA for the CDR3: TGTGCCATCAGTGAGTCCGGTAGCGGGGCCTACGAGCAGTACTTC.

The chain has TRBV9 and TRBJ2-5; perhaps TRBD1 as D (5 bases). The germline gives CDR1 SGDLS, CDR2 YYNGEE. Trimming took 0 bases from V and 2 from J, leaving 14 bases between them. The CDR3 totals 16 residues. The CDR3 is CASSVEGLLRQETQYF. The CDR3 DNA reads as TGTGCCAGCAGCGTAGAGGGGCTATTGAGGCAAGAGACCCAGTACTTC.

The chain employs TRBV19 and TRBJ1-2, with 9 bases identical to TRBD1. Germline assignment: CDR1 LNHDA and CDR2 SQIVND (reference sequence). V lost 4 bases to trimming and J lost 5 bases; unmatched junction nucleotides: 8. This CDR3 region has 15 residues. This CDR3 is CASSNTGGASYGYTF. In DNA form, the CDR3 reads TGTGCCAGTAGTAACACAGGGGGCGCAAGTTATGGCTACACCTTC.

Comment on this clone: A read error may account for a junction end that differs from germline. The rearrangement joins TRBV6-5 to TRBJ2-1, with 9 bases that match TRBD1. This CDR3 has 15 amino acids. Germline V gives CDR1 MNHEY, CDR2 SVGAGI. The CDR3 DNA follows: TGTGCCAGCAGTGACTCGACAGGGGGCTACAATGAGCAGTTCTTC. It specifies CASSDSTGGYNEQFF.

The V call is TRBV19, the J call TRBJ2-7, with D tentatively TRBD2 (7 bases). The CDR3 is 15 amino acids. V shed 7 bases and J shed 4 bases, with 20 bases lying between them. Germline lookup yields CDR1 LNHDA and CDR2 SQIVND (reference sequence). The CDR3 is CASTRRGAVDYEQYF. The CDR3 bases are TGTGCCAGTACCCGACGGGGGGCAGTAGATTACGAGCAGTACTTC.

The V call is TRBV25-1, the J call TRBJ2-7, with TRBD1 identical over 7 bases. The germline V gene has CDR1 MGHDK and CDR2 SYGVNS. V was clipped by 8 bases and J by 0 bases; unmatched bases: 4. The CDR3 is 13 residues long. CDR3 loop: CASRRGISYEQYF. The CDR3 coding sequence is TGTGCCAGCCGCAGGGGGATCTCCTACGAGCAGTACTTC.

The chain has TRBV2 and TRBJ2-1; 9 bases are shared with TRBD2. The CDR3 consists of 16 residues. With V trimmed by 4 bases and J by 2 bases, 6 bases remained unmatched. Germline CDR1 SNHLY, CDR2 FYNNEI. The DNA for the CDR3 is TGTGCCAGCAGTGTAACTAGCGGGTTCCCCTACAATGAGCAGTTCTTC. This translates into CASSVTSGFPYNEQFF.

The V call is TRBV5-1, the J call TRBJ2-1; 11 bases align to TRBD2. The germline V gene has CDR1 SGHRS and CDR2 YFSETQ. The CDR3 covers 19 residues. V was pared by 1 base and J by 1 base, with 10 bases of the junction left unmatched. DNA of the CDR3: TGCGCCAGCAGCTTGACTAGCGGGAGAGGTGTAGGGTCCTACAATGAGCAGTTCTTC. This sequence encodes CASSLTSGRGVGSYNEQFF.

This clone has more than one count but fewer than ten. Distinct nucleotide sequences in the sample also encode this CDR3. The DNA for the CDR3 is TGTGCCAGCAGTTTGCAGGGGATTAGCAATCAGCCCCAGCATTTT. Protein product: CASSLQGISNQPQHF. This chain connects TRBV7-9 to TRBJ1-5; D perhaps matches TRBD1 (6 bases). Looked up from germline, CDR1 is SEHNR and CDR2 is FQNEAQ (reference sequence). The CDR3 length is 15 residues. V was trimmed by 6 bases and J by 0 bases, leaving 12 bases between them.

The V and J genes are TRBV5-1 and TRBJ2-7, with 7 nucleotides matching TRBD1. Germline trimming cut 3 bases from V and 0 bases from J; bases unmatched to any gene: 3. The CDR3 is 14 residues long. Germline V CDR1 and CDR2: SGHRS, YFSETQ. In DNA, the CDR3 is TGCGCCAGCAGCTCGGGACAGAGCTCCTACGAGCAGTACTTC. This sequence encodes CASSSGQSSYEQYF.

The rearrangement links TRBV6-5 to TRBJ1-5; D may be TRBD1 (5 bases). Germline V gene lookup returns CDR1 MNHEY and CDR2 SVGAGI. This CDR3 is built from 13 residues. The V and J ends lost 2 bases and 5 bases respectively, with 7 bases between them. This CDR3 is CASSYRGYQPQHF. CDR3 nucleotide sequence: TGTGCCAGCAGTTACAGGGGTTATCAGCCCCAGCATTTT.

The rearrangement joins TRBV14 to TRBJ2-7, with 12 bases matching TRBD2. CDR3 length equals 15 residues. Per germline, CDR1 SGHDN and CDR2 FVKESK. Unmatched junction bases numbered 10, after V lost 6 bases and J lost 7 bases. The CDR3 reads CASSPRLAGAGEQYF. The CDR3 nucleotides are TGTGCCAGCAGTCCCCGACTAGCGGGGGCTGGGGAGCAGTACTTC.

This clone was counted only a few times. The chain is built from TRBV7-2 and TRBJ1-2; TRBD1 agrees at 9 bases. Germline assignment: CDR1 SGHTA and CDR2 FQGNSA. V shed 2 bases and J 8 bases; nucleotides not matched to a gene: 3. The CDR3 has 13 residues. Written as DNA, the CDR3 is TGTGCCAGCAGCTTATCGGACAGGGGAGGCTACACCTTC. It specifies CASSLSDRGGYTF.

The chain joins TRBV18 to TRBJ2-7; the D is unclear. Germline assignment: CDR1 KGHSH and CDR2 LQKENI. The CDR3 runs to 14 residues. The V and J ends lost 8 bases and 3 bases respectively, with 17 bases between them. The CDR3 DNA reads TGTGCCAGCACTAATACCGGCCGGGTCTACGAGCAGTACTTC. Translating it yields CASTNTGRVYEQYF.

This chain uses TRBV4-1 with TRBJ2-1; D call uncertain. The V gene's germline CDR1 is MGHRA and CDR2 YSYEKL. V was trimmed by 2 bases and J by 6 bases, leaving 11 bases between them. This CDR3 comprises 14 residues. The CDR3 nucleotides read TGCGCCAGCAGCCAACCCGTGAGGCTCAATGAGCAGTTCTTC. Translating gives CASSQPVRLNEQFF.

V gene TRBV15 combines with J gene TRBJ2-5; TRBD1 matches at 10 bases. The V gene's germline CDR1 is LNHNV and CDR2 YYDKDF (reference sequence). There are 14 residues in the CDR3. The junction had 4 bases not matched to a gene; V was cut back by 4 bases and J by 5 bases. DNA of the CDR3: TGTGCCACCAGCAAACAGACAGGGGGCGAGACCCAGTACTTC. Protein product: CATSKQTGGETQYF. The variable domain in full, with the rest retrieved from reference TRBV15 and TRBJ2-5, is DAMVIQNPRYQVTQFGKPVTLSCSQTLNHNVMYWYQQKSSQAPKLLFHYYDKDFNNEADTPDNFQSRRPNTSFCFLDIRSPGLGDTAMYLCATSKQTGGETQYFGPGTRLLVL.